Listed below are T cell receptor beta chains from one sample, sequenced in a study of regulatory T cells in long-lasting Graves disease. TCRdb itself ran the multiplex PCR reads through MiXCR, one entry per CDR3 protein. This sample carries roughly 400,000 distinct CDR3 sequences, roughly a fifth of them seen once, and the ten largest clones take roughly an eighth. The starting material was peripheral blood mononuclear cells (PBMCs), obtained when the disease was refractory, from a patient treated with antithyroid drugs. The receptors stem from a female donor with Graves disease. The CDR3 runs from the conserved cysteine through the conserved F or W. The D gene is left open where the match is weak. Size is omitted from some rows. Given values are once, few, many or a class for expanded clones.

D gene	V gene	J gene	clone size	CDR3 protein	CDR3 DNA
TRBD1	TRBV29-1	TRBJ2-5	.	CSVRARDSRQETQYF	TGCAGCGTGAGAGCCCGGGACAGCCGACAAGAGACCCAGTACTTC
TRBD1	TRBV19	TRBJ1-6	.	CASRVQGQDNSPLHF	TGTGCCAGTAGGGTACAGGGGCAAGATAATTCACCCCTCCACTTT
.	TRBV5-6	TRBJ2-6	many	CASSQTASGANVLTF	TGTGCCAGCAGCCAGACTGCTTCTGGGGCCAACGTCCTGACTTTC
.	TRBV6-1	TRBJ2-7	many	CASTEGQTNSYEQYF	TGTGCCAGCACCGAGGGCCAGACTAATTCCTACGAGCAGTACTTC
.	TRBV7-8	TRBJ2-1	many	CASSPPPGRYNEQFF	TGTGCCAGCAGCCCCCCCCCCGGGAGATACAATGAGCAGTTCTTC
.	TRBV11-1	TRBJ2-5	.	CASSLFLGTQETQYF	TGTGCCAGCAGCTTATTCTTGGGAACCCAAGAGACCCAGTACTTC
.	TRBV6-5	TRBJ1-6	many	CASSYQGTGNSPLHF	TGTGCCAGCAGTTACCAGGGCACGGGGAATTCACCCCTCCACTTT
.	TRBV12-3/TRBV12-4	TRBJ2-7	many	CASTVDVDVSEQYF	TGTGCCAGCACCGTTGACGTAGACGTTTCCGAGCAGTACTTC
TRBD2	TRBV2	TRBJ2-7	many	CASSDLLAGIGDEQYF	TGTGCCAGCAGTGACCTACTAGCGGGAATCGGGGACGAGCAGTACTTC
TRBD2	TRBV30	TRBJ2-5	many	CAWRGLAQETQYF	TGTGCCTGGAGAGGACTAGCACAAGAGACCCAGTACTTC
.	TRBV24-1	TRBJ2-7	.	CATSERDKSYEQYF	TGTGCCACCAGTGAAAGGGACAAATCCTACGAGCAGTACTTC
.	TRBV30	TRBJ1-6	few	CAWSRNNSPLHF	TGTGCCTGGAGTAGGAATAATTCACCCCTCCACTTT
.	TRBV6-1	TRBJ1-3	.	CASSEDSGVSSGNTIYF	TGTGCCAGCAGTGAAGATTCAGGAGTGAGCTCTGGAAACACCATATATTTT
.	TRBV20-1	TRBJ1-1	.	CSQHLYGAFF	TGCAGTCAGCATCTCTACGGAGCTTTCTTT
.	TRBV6-1	TRBJ2-5	many	CASSLSQGGETQYF	TGTGCCAGCAGTCTATCACAGGGGGGGGAGACCCAGTACTTC